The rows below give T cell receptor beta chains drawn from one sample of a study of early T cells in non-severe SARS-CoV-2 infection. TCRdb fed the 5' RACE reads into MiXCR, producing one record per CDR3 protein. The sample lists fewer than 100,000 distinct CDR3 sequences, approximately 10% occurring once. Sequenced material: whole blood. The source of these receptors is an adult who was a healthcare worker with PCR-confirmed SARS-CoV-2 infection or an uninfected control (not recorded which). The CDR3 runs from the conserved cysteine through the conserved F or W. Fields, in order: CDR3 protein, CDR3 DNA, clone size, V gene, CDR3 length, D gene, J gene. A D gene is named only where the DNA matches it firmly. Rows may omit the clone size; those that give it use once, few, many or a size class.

CATTLEYSNQPQHF | TGTGCCACCACCTTGGAGTATAGCAATCAGCCCCAGCATTTT | . | TRBV2 | 14 | . | TRBJ1-5
CSAATGANTGELFF | TGCAGTGCCGCAACGGGGGCCAACACCGGGGAGCTGTTTTTT | . | TRBV20-1 | 14 | . | TRBJ2-2
CADHRDRGLDGYTF | TGTGCCGACCACCGGGACAGGGGGTTAGATGGCTACACCTTC | few | TRBV6-1 | 14 | TRBD1 | TRBJ1-2
CASSLGGTLKHSYEQYF | TGTGCCAGCAGCTTAGGGGGGACTTTAAAACACTCCTACGAGCAGTACTTC | many | TRBV7-9 | 17 | . | TRBJ2-7
CASSWNRVSLNTEAFF | TGTGCCAGCAGTTGGAACAGAGTCTCTTTAAACACTGAAGCTTTCTTT | many | TRBV12-3/TRBV12-4 | 16 | . | TRBJ1-1
CASSLGTVNSPLHF | TGTGCCAGCAGTTTGGGGACAGTTAATTCACCCCTCCACTTT | many | TRBV27 | 14 | TRBD1 | TRBJ1-6
CASSQMGEGEQYF | TGCGCCAGCAGCCAGATGGGGGAGGGAGAGCAGTACTTC | . | TRBV4-1 | 13 | TRBD2 | TRBJ2-7
CASSYSPQGEYEQYF | TGTGCCAGCAGTTACTCTCCGCAGGGGGAGTACGAGCAGTACTTC | few | TRBV6-6 | 15 | TRBD1 | TRBJ2-7
CSAPTTGANTGELFF | TGCAGTGCTCCCACGACTGGAGCGAACACCGGGGAGCTGTTTTTT | many | TRBV20-1 | 15 | . | TRBJ2-2
CSVGGMEYDTQYF | TGCAGCGTTGGAGGGATGGAATACGATACGCAGTATTTT | . | TRBV29-1 | 13 | . | TRBJ2-3
CASSILPGGNQPQHF | TGTGCCAGTAGTATTCTGCCAGGTGGCAATCAGCCCCAGCATTTT | many | TRBV19 | 15 | . | TRBJ1-5
CASSSGQGSYEQYF | TGTGCCAGCAGCTCGGGACAGGGATCCTACGAGCAGTACTTC | few | TRBV11-3 | 14 | TRBD1 | TRBJ2-7
CSAEAGTGPNEQFF | TGCAGTGCTGAGGCTGGGACAGGGCCAAATGAGCAGTTCTTC | many | TRBV20-1 | 14 | TRBD1 | TRBJ2-1
CASSLSPGNTIYF | TGTGCCAGCAGTTTATCTCCTGGAAACACCATATATTTT | many | TRBV12-3/TRBV12-4 | 13 | . | TRBJ1-3
CASTRTGFNNSPLHF | TGTGCCAGCACCAGGACAGGGTTTAATAATTCACCCCTCCACTTT | many | TRBV27 | 15 | TRBD1 | TRBJ1-6
CASSSGDIVNSPLHF | TGCGCCAGCAGCTCAGGGGACATCGTCAACTCACCCCTCCACTTT | few | TRBV5-1 | 15 | . | TRBJ1-6
CASSLGVGARDQNGYTF | TGTGCCAGCAGCTTAGGAGTGGGGGCAAGAGATCAGAATGGCTACACCTTC | many | TRBV7-9 | 17 | . | TRBJ1-2
CASRTGSAYNEQFF | TGTGCCAGCAGGACAGGGAGCGCCTACAATGAGCAGTTCTTC | . | TRBV12-3/TRBV12-4 | 14 | TRBD1 | TRBJ2-1
CASSPQGGGAEKLFF | TGTGCCAGCAGTCCCCAGGGGGGGGGCGCGGAAAAACTGTTTTTT | few | TRBV6-6 | 15 | TRBD1 | TRBJ1-4
CASSQGRDRAYEQYF | TGTGCCAGCAGCCAAGGAAGGGACAGGGCCTACGAGCAGTACTTC | . | TRBV4-2 | 15 | TRBD1 | TRBJ2-7
CSAKVLGSNQPQHF | TGCAGTGCTAAGGTATTGGGGAGCAATCAGCCCCAGCATTTT | many | TRBV20-1 | 14 | . | TRBJ1-5
CASSFGTGGSYEQYF | TGTGCCAGCAGTTTCGGGACAGGGGGATCCTACGAGCAGTACTTC | . | TRBV12-3/TRBV12-4 | 15 | TRBD1 | TRBJ2-7
CASSPSAQGNEQYF | TGTGCCAGCAGCCCGTCGGCGCAGGGGAACGAGCAGTACTTC | few | TRBV12-3/TRBV12-4 | 14 | . | TRBJ2-7
CASRAYQGDTGELFF | TGTGCCAGCAGAGCCTACCAGGGGGACACCGGGGAGCTGTTTTTT | many | TRBV27 | 15 | TRBD1 | TRBJ2-2
CSASAGDAYEQYF | TGCAGTGCTAGTGCGGGGGACGCCTACGAGCAGTACTTC | many | TRBV20-1 | 13 | TRBD2 | TRBJ2-7
CASSCPDRGSNEQYF | TGTGCCAGCAGTTGCCCCGACAGGGGTAGTAACGAGCAGTACTTC | . | TRBV12-3/TRBV12-4 | 15 | TRBD1 | TRBJ2-7
CASSVTNRGSIYGYTF | TGCGCCAGCAGCGTTACTAACAGGGGGTCGATCTATGGCTACACCTTC | few | TRBV5-1 | 16 | TRBD1 | TRBJ1-2
CSVITGDLGETQYF | TGCAGCGTAATAACAGGGGATTTGGGAGAGACCCAGTACTTC | few | TRBV29-1 | 14 | TRBD1 | TRBJ2-5
CASSLRGGTDTQYF | TGTGCCAGCAGCTTGCGGGGGGGCACAGATACGCAGTATTTT | many | TRBV7-2 | 14 | TRBD2 | TRBJ2-3
CASSPEMEEQFF | TGTGCCAGCAGCCCAGAGATGGAGGAGCAGTTCTTC | many | TRBV5-4 | 12 | . | TRBJ2-1
CASSVGGQETQYF | TGTGCCAGCAGCGTAGGGGGGCAAGAGACCCAGTACTTC | . | TRBV9 | 13 | . | TRBJ2-5
CASSVVAGQNSPLHF | TGTGCCAGCAGCGTAGTGGCAGGGCAGAATTCACCCCTCCACTTT | . | TRBV9 | 15 | . | TRBJ1-6
CASSQKYKATEAFF | TGTGCCAGCAGCCAAAAATACAAAGCCACTGAAGCTTTCTTT | many | TRBV3-1 | 14 | . | TRBJ1-1
CASSAPRTGGYEQYF | TGTGCCAGCAGCGCCCCTAGGACAGGGGGCTACGAGCAGTACTTC | many | TRBV9 | 15 | TRBD1 | TRBJ2-7
CASSSPHEQFF | TGTGCCAGCAGCTCCCCTCATGAGCAGTTCTTC | few | TRBV7-9 | 11 | . | TRBJ2-1
CASSVATDNYGYTF | TGTGCCAGCAGCGTAGCTACAGATAACTATGGCTACACCTTC | few | TRBV9 | 14 | . | TRBJ1-2
CSLLGQGLNEQFF | TGCAGCCTGTTGGGACAGGGTCTCAATGAGCAGTTCTTC | few | TRBV29-1 | 13 | TRBD1 | TRBJ2-1
CASSEALGLFGDTGELFF | TGTGCCAGCAGTGAAGCGCTAGGACTTTTTGGGGACACCGGGGAGCTGTTTTTT | many | TRBV2 | 18 | . | TRBJ2-2
CAWSPNQPGLEAFF | TGTGCCTGGAGTCCAAACCAACCGGGGCTTGAAGCTTTCTTT | . | TRBV30 | 14 | . | TRBJ1-1
CASSFPPGLYNEQFF | TGTGCCAGCAGCTTCCCCCCCGGGCTCTACAATGAGCAGTTCTTC | many | TRBV7-2 | 15 | . | TRBJ2-1
CASSEASGGLGELFF | TGTGCCAGCAGTGAGGCTAGCGGGGGCCTCGGGGAGCTGTTTTTT | many | TRBV6-4 | 15 | TRBD2 | TRBJ2-2
CASSLTGTYYNEQFF | TGTGCCAGCAGCTTAACGGGGACCTACTACAATGAGCAGTTCTTC | many | TRBV11-2 | 15 | . | TRBJ2-1
CASSLGGALQETQYF | TGTGCCAGCAGTTTAGGCGGGGCCCTCCAAGAGACCCAGTACTTC | few | TRBV12-3/TRBV12-4 | 15 | . | TRBJ2-5
CASSPGTGRGETQYF | TGTGCCAGCAGCCCCGGGACAGGGAGAGGGGAGACCCAGTACTTC | . | TRBV11-3 | 15 | TRBD1 | TRBJ2-5
CASSSTAPYNEQFF | TGTGCCAGCAGCTCGACAGCCCCTTACAATGAGCAGTTCTTC | few | TRBV7-9 | 14 | . | TRBJ2-1
CASATRHPDTQYF | TGCGCCAGCGCAACTAGACATCCAGATACGCAGTATTTT | few | TRBV5-1 | 13 | . | TRBJ2-3
CASSETTNQPQHF | TGTGCCAGCAGTGAGACCACCAATCAGCCCCAGCATTTT | . | TRBV6-1 | 13 | . | TRBJ1-5
CASSAGQGYTDTQYF | TGTGCCAGCAGTGCTGGACAGGGATACACAGATACGCAGTATTTT | . | TRBV2 | 15 | TRBD1 | TRBJ2-3
CSALLAGQTDTQYF | TGCAGTGCTCTACTAGCGGGGCAAACAGATACGCAGTATTTT | few | TRBV20-1 | 14 | TRBD2 | TRBJ2-3
CASSSAGGYTYEQYF | TGTGCCAGCAGTTCGGCGGGGGGATATACGTACGAGCAGTACTTC | many | TRBV12-3/TRBV12-4 | 15 | TRBD2 | TRBJ2-7
CASTPGQGYGYGYTF | TGTGCCAGCACCCCGGGACAGGGGTATGGGTATGGCTACACCTTC | . | TRBV11-2 | 15 | TRBD1 | TRBJ1-2